The clone carrying this T cell receptor beta chain occurred many times. What it recognizes is unknown. J was trimmed by 5 bases and V by 0 bases; bases with no gene match: 12. Germline V gives CDR1 DFQATT, CDR2 SNEGSKA (reference sequence). The length of the CDR3 is 17 residues. This sample was included in a study of CD8 T cells in ankylosing spondylitis. Overall study results and limits: A TCR beta motif of about 8 highly homologous variants appeared characteristic of ankylosing spondylitis blood. From matched ankylosing spondylitis synovial fluid, disease-linked clones were reportedly recovered at significantly enriched levels. Disease-associated clonotypes exhibited CD8+ identity and were relatively infrequent in peripheral blood. Existing reports had already noted some motif variants in reactive arthritis synovial fluid and blood.

Scientists made TCR beta libraries using quantitative 5'-RACE with molecular barcodes. Each CDR3 protein gets one entry after TCRdb re-called the 5' RACE reads with MiXCR. There are 750,000 to 850,000 distinct CDR3 sequences in the sample; about 10% occur only once, and more than 0.5% lies in the top ten. The sequencing sample was made of blood, either unsorted or a sorted T cell fraction (not recorded which). V gene TRBV20-1 combines with J gene TRBJ2-1; TRBD2 agrees at 8 bases. The sequence was collected from a male donor with ankylosing spondylitis. The CDR3 reads CSARDLGRRGEDNEQFF. In DNA, the CDR3 is TGCAGTGCTAGAGATCTGGGGCGGCGGGGGGAAGACAATGAGCAGTTCTTC.